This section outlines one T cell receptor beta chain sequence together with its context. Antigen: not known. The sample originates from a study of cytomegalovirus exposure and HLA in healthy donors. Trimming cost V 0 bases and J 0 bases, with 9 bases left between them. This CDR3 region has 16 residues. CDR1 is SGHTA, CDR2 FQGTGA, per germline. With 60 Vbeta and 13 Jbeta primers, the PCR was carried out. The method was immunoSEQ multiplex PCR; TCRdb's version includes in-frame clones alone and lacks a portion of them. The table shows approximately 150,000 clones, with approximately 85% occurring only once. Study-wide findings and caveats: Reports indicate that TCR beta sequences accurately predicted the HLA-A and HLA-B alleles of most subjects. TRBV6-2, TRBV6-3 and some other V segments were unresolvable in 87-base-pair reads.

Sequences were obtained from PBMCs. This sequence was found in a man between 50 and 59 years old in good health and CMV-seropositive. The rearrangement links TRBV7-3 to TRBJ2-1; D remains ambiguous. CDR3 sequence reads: CASSLTPSSSYNEQFF. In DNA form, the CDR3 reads TGTGCCAGCAGCTTAACGCCCTCGAGCTCCTACAATGAGCAGTTCTTC. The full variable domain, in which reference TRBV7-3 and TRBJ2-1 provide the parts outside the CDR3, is GAGVSQTPSNKVTEKGKYVELRCDPISGHTALYWYRQSLGQGPEFLIYFQGTGAADDSGLPNDRFFAVRPEGSVSTLKIQRTERGDSAVYLCASSLTPSSSYNEQFFGPGTRLTVL.